These 18 T cell receptor beta chains share one sample of origin, sequenced in a study of T cell changes during pregnancy in multiple sclerosis. Sequenced by immunoSEQ multiplex PCR; TCRdb stores in-frame clones only, minus some. The sample consists of some 60,000 clones, about 94% of them appearing once. Specimen: peripheral blood, collected in the third trimester of pregnancy. Receptors originate from a female donor in good health, enrolled as a control in a pregnancy study.

V and J are TRBV11-2 and TRBJ2-5; the match to TRBD2 covers 10 bases. The CDR3 sequence is 18 residues long. Germline loops: CDR1 SGHAT, CDR2 FQNNGV. Trimming at V came to 1 base and at J to 1 base, leaving 9 bases not matched to a gene. CDR3 nucleotides: TGTGCCAGCAGCTTAGGGGCTGCTAGCGGGGGTGCCCAAGAGACCCAGTACTTC. It is translated as CASSLGAASGGAQETQYF.

This chain links TRBV2 with TRBJ1-5, with D perhaps matching TRBD1 (6 bases). V was shortened by 0 bases and J by 11 bases, with 11 bases between the two germline ends. This CDR3 comprises 13 residues. CDR1 is SNHLY and CDR2 is FYNNEI in the germline V gene. The CDR3 sequence is CASSEAWAGAQHF. The CDR3 DNA is TGTGCCAGCAGTGAAGCGTGGGCAGGGGCCCAGCATTTT.

J is TRBJ2-3 and V is TRBV5-1, with 16 positions matching TRBD2. This CDR3 has 16 residues. CDR1 and CDR2 from the germline V gene are SGHRS and YFSETQ. The J segment lost 6 bases and the V segment lost 4 bases, leaving 5 bases of the junction unmatched. CDR3 DNA: TGCGCCAGCAGCCCGGGACTAGCGGGAGGGCCTGATACGCAGTATTTT. Its translation: CASSPGLAGGPDTQYF.

In this sample, this clone turned up once. This chain uses TRBV7-2 with TRBJ1-1, with D possibly matching TRBD1 (6 bases). The CDR3 is 15 amino acids. V was shortened by 5 bases and J by 5 bases, with 18 bases between the two germline ends. Per germline, CDR1 SGHTA and CDR2 FQGNSA. CDR3 bases: TGTGCCAGCAGCCCCTTAACCGCAGGACAGACTGAAGCTTTCTTT. Its protein product is CASSPLTAGQTEAFF. Variable domain in full (rest from reference TRBV7-2 and TRBJ1-1): GAGVSQSPSNKVTEKGKDVELRCDPISGHTALYWYRQSLGQGLEFLIYFQGNSAPDKSGLPSDRFSAERTGGSVSTLTIQRTQQEDSAVYLCASSPLTAGQTEAFFGQGTRLTVV.

V gene TRBV7-2 combines with J gene TRBJ2-1, with 7 bases aligning to TRBD1. The CDR3 has 15 residues. Per germline, CDR1 SGHTA and CDR2 FQGNSA. Germline trimming cut 5 bases from V and 0 bases from J; bases unmatched to any gene: 4. DNA for the CDR3: TGTGCCAGCAGCCCCAGGGGGAGCTCCTACAATGAGCAGTTCTTC. Its protein product is CASSPRGSSYNEQFF.

The chain links TRBV9 to TRBJ2-5; possible D gene TRBD1, 6 bases. From germline, CDR1 is SGDLS and CDR2 YYNGEE. The V and J ends lost 0 bases and 3 bases respectively, with 15 bases between them. This CDR3 is built from 16 residues. The CDR3 is CASSVGGHPLEETQYF. The DNA of the CDR3 is TGTGCCAGCAGCGTAGGGGGACATCCCCTTGAAGAGACCCAGTACTTC.

The chain employs TRBV11-2 and TRBJ2-7; the D gene is possibly TRBD2 (5 bases). V was pared by 1 base and J by 3 bases, with 10 bases between. The CDR3 has 14 amino acids. Per the germline V gene, CDR1 is SGHAT and CDR2 is FQNNGV. The CDR3 is CASSLVQGSYEQYF. Here the CDR3 DNA reads TGTGCCAGCAGCTTAGTTCAAGGGAGCTACGAGCAGTACTTC.

This clone is a singleton in its sample. This chain connects TRBV2 to TRBJ2-3, with a weak D call TRBD2 (5 bases). V was cut by 4 bases and J by 4 bases, with 12 bases left in between. This CDR3 spans 14 amino acids. Germline V gene data show CDR1 as SNHLY and CDR2 as FYNNEI. The CDR3 DNA is TGTGCCAGCAGTGGTTCGAGGGTGGCAGATACGCAGTATTTT. Amino acid sequence: CASSGSRVADTQYF.

V and J are TRBV4-1 and TRBJ1-1; D call uncertain. Germline values: CDR1 MGHRA, CDR2 YSYEKL. Trimming shortened V by 8 bases and J by 2 bases, and 12 bases separated the two germline ends. The CDR3 loop spans 13 amino acids. CDR3 in DNA: TGCGCCAGCGGCGGGTCGGCCAACACTGAAGCTTTCTTT. Protein sequence: CASGGSANTEAFF.

The chain recombines TRBV14 with TRBJ1-1; weak D call: TRBD1 (6 bases). The germline V gene encodes CDR1 SGHDN and CDR2 FVKESK. The germline V and J ends were trimmed by 4 bases and 4 bases, with 13 bases remaining between them. This CDR3 comprises 14 residues. The CDR3 DNA follows: TGTGCCAGCAGCCGACAAGGGGGGGGCACTGAAGCTTTCTTT. It encodes CASSRQGGGTEAFF.

The chain links TRBV10-1 to TRBJ2-5; 13 nucleotides line up with TRBD2. Germline loops: CDR1 WNHNN, CDR2 SYGVQD (reference sequence). The CDR3 loop spans 14 amino acids. Trimming removed 6 bases from V and 3 bases from J; junction bases left unmatched: 1. The CDR3 region has the DNA TGCGCCAGCAGACTAGCGGGGGGGAAAGAGACCCAGTACTTC. This encodes CASRLAGGKETQYF.

The CDR3 loop reads CASSWRGFNEKLFF. The CDR3 bases are TGTGCCAGCAGCTGGAGGGGTTTTAATGAAAAACTGTTTTTT. This chain links TRBV13 with TRBJ1-4; possibly TRBD1 for D (5 bases). Germline lookup yields CDR1 PRHDT and CDR2 FYEKMQ (reference sequence). V lost 4 bases and J lost 4, with 10 bases in between. The CDR3 length is 14 residues.

V gene TRBV4-1 combines with J gene TRBJ2-5; D remains unclear. The CDR3 consists of 15 residues. Per the germline V gene, CDR1 is MGHRA and CDR2 is YSYEKL. Trimming pared 1 base from V and 1 base from J, leaving 10 bases between. This CDR3 reads CASSQGPRLQETQYF. The CDR3 region has the DNA TGCGCCAGCAGCCAAGGTCCGAGACTCCAAGAGACCCAGTACTTC.

The rearrangement links TRBV7-6 to TRBJ2-1, with TRBD2 as a possible D gene (6 bases). CDR1 and CDR2 from the germline V gene are SGHVS and FNYEAQ. V was clipped by 6 bases and J by 4 bases, with 16 bases between them. The CDR3 has 15 amino acids. CDR3 DNA: TGTGCCAGCAGTACTAGGGAGGCCCGGTACAATGAGCAGTTCTTC. Amino acid sequence: CASSTREARYNEQFF.

The chain carries TRBV19 and TRBJ2-1; 10 nucleotides align to TRBD1. The length of the CDR3 is 15 residues. The germline gives CDR1 LNHDA, CDR2 SQIVND (reference sequence). V dropped 5 bases and J dropped 5; count of bases not matched to a gene: 6. Here the CDR3 DNA reads TGTGCCAGTAGTCCCTGGGACAGGGGAAACAATGAGCAGTTCTTC. Encoded protein: CASSPWDRGNNEQFF.

This chain connects TRBV7-9 to TRBJ2-1; 14 bases agree with TRBD2. CDR1 is SEHNR and CDR2 is FQNEAQ in the germline V gene (reference sequence). Germline trimming cut 5 bases from V and 1 base from J; bases unmatched to any gene: 7. The CDR3 length is 18 residues. The chain's CDR3 is CASSAGLAGAWSYNEQFF. As DNA, the CDR3 is TGTGCCAGCAGCGCGGGACTAGCGGGAGCGTGGTCCTACAATGAGCAGTTCTTC.

This chain connects TRBV7-9 to TRBJ2-7; TRBD1 aligns across 12 bases. V trimming: 9 bases; J trimming: 1 base; junction bases outside the gene matches: 10. Germline lookup yields CDR1 SEHNR and CDR2 FQNEAQ (reference sequence). The CDR3 loop spans 16 amino acids. The CDR3 region is CASEGQGAYGSYEQYF. CDR3 nucleotides: TGTGCCAGTGAGGGACAGGGGGCTTATGGATCCTACGAGCAGTACTTC.

V and J are TRBV13 and TRBJ2-7; 7 bases fit TRBD1. This CDR3 is 13 amino acids long. Germline-derived CDR1 and CDR2 are PRHDT and FYEKMQ (reference sequence). Germline trimming cut 5 bases from V and 0 bases from J; bases unmatched to any gene: 1. This CDR3 is CASSDRDSYEQYF. CDR3 coding DNA: TGTGCCAGCAGCGACAGGGACTCCTACGAGCAGTACTTC. Looking up the rest from reference TRBV13 and TRBJ2-7 gives the full variable domain: AAGVIQSPRHLIKEKRETATLKCYPIPRHDTVYWYQQGPGQDPQFLISFYEKMQSDKGSIPDRFSAQQFSDYHSELNMSSLELGDSALYFCASSDRDSYEQYFGPGTRLTVT.